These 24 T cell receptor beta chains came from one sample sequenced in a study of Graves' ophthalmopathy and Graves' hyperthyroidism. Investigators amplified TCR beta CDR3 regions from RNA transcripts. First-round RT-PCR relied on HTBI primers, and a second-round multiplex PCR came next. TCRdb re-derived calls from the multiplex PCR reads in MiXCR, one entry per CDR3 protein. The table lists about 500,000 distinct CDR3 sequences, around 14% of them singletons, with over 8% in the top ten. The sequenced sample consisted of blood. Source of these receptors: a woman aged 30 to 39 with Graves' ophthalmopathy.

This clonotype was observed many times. DNA for the CDR3: TGTGCCAGCAAGGGAATTGGAAACATTCAGTACTTC. Its protein is CASKGIGNIQYF. The J gene is TRBJ2-4, the V gene TRBV6-1, with D unclear. The CDR3 spans 12 residues. Germline V gene data show CDR1 as MNHNS and CDR2 as SASEGT. The V and J ends lost 7 bases and 6 bases respectively, with 10 bases between them.

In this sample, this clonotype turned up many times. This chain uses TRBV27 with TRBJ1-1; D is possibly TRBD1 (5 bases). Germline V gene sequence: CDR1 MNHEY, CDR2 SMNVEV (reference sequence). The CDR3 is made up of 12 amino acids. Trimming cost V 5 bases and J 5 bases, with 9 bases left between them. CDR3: CASSQGETEAFF. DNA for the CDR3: TGTGCCAGCAGTCAAGGGGAGACTGAAGCTTTCTTT.

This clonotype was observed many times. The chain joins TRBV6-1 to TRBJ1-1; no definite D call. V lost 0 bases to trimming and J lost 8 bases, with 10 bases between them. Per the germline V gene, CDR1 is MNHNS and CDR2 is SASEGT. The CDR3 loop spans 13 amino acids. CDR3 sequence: CASSEAMQGEAFF. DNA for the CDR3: TGTGCCAGCAGTGAAGCTATGCAAGGCGAAGCTTTCTTT.

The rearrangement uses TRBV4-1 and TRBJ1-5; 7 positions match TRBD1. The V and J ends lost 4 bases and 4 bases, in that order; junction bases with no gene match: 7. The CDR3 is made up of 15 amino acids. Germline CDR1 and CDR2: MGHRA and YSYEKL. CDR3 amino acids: CASSLGEGANQPQHF. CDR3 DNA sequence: TGCGCCAGCAGCCTGGGGGAGGGGGCTAATCAGCCCCAGCATTTT.

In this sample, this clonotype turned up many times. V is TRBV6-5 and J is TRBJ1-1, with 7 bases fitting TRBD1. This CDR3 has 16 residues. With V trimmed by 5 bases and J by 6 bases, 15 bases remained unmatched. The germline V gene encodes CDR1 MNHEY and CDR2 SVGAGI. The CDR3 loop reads CASSRPHDRVDAEAFF. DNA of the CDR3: TGTGCCAGCAGTCGTCCCCACGACAGGGTGGACGCTGAAGCTTTCTTT.

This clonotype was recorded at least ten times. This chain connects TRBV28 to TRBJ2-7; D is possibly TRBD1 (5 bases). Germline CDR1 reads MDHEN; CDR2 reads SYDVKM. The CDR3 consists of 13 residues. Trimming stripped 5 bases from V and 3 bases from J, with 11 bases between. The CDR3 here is CASSGHANYEQYF. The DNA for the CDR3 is TGTGCCAGCAGTGGACACGCTAACTACGAGCAGTACTTC.

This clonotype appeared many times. CDR3 residues: CASSHTTGVRETQYF. In DNA form, the CDR3 reads TGTGCCAGCAGTCATACGACAGGGGTGCGCGAGACCCAGTACTTC. The chain recombines TRBV28 with TRBJ2-5; 8 nucleotides line up with TRBD1. V lost 5 bases, J lost 5 bases, and 10 bases stayed unmatched. Germline assignment: CDR1 MDHEN and CDR2 SYDVKM. CDR3 length: 15 amino acids.

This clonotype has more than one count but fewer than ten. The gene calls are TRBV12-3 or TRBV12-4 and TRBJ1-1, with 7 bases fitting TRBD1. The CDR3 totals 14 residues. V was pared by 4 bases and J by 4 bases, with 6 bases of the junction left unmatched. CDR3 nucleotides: TGTGCCAGCAGTTACGCCCCAGGGGGCACTGAAGCTTTCTTT. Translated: CASSYAPGGTEAFF.

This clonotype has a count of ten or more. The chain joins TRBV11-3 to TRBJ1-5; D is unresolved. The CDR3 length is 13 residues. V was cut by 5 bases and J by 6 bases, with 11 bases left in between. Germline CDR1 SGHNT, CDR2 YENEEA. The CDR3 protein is CASSADRVQPQHF. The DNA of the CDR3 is TGTGCCAGCAGCGCAGATCGGGTTCAGCCCCAGCATTTT. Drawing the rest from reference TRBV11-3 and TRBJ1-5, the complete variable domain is EAGVVQSPRYKIIEKKQPVAFWCNPISGHNTLYWYLQNLGQGPELLIRYENEEAVDDSQLPKDRFSAERLKGVDSTLKIQPAELGDSAVYLCASSADRVQPQHFGDGTRLSIL.

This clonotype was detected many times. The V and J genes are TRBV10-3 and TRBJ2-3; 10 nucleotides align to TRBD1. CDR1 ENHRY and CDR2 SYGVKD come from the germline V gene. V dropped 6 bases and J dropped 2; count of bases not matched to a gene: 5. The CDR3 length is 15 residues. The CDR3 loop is CAIRKDRGLTDTQYF. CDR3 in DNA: TGTGCCATCAGGAAAGACAGGGGGCTCACAGATACGCAGTATTTT.

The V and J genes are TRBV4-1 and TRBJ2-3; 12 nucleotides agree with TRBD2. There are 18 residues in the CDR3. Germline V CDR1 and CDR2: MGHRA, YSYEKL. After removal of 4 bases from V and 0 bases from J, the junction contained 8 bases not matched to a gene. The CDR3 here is CASSLGLAGLTSTDTQYF. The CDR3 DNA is TGCGCCAGCAGCCTAGGACTAGCGGGACTAACTAGCACAGATACGCAGTATTTT.

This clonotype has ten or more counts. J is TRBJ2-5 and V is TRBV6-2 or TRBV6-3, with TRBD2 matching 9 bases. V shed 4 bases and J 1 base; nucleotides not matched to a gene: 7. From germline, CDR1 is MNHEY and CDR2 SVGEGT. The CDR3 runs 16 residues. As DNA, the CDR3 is TGTGCCAGCAGTTTTATAGCGGGGGTGTCCCAAGAGACCCAGTACTTC. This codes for CASSFIAGVSQETQYF.

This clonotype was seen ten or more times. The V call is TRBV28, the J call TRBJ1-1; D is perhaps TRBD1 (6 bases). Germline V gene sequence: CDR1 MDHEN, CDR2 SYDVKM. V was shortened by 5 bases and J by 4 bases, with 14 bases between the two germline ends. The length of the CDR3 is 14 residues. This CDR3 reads CASSLGVGATEAFF. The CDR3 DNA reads TGTGCCAGCAGTCTAGGGGTGGGGGCCACTGAAGCTTTCTTT.

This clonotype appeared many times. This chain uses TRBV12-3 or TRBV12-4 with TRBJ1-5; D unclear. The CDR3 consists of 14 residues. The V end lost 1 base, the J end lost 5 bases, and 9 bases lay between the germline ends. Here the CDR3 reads CASSLDSLDQPQHF. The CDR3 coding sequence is TGTGCCAGCAGTTTAGATTCCCTGGATCAGCCCCAGCATTTT.

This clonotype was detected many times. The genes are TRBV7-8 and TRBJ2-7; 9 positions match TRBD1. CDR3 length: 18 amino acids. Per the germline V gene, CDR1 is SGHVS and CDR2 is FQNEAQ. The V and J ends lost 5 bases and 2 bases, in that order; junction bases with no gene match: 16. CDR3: CASSPGTGRGSGPYEQYF. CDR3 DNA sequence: TGTGCCAGCAGCCCCGGGACAGGGCGAGGAAGCGGCCCCTACGAGCAGTACTTC.

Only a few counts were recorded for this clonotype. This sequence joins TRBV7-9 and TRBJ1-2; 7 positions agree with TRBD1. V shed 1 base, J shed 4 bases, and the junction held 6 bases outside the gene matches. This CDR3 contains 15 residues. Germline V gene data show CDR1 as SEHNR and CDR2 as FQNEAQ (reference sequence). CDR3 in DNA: TGTGCCAGCAGCTTAGTCGGACAGGCATCCTATGGCTACACCTTC. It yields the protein CASSLVGQASYGYTF. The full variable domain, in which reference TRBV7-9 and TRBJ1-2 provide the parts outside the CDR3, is DTGVSQNPRHKITKRGQNVTFRCDPISEHNRLYWYRQTLGQGPEFLTYFQNEAQLEKSRLLSDRFSAERPKGSFSTLEIQRTEQGDSAMYLCASSLVGQASYGYTFGSGTRLTVV.

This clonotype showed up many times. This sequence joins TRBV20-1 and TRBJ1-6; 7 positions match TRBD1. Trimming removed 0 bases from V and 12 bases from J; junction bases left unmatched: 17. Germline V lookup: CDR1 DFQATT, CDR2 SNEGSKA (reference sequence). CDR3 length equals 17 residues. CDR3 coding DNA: TGCAGTGCTAGAGATCCGAAACGACAGGGAAGTCAGGGACCCCTCCACTTT. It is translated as CSARDPKRQGSQGPLHF.

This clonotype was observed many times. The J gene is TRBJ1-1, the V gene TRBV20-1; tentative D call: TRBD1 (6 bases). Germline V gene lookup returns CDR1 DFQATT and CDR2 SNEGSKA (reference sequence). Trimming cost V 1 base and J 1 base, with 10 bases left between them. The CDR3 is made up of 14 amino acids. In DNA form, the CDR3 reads TGCAGTGCTAGAGGGGGACACCCGAACACTGAAGCTTTCTTT. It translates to CSARGGHPNTEAFF.

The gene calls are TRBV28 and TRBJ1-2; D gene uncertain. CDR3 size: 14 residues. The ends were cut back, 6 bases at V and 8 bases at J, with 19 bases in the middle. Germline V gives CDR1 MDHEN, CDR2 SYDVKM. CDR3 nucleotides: TGTGCCAGCAGCCCACCCAGACCGTCCGGAGGCTACACCTTC. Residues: CASSPPRPSGGYTF.

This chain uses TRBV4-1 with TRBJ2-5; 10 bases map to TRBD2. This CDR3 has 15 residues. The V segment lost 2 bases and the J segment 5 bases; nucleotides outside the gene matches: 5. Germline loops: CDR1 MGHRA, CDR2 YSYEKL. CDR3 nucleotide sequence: TGCGCCAGCAGCCAAATACCGGGACTAGCGGAGACCCAGTACTTC. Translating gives CASSQIPGLAETQYF.

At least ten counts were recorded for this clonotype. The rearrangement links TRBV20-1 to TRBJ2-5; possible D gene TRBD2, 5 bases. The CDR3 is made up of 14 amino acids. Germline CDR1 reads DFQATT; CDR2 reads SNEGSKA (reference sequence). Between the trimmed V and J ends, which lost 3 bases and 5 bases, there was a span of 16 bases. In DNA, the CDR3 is TGCAGTGCTAGTGCCGAGGCTAGCTTGGAGACCCAGTACTTC. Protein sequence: CSASAEASLETQYF.

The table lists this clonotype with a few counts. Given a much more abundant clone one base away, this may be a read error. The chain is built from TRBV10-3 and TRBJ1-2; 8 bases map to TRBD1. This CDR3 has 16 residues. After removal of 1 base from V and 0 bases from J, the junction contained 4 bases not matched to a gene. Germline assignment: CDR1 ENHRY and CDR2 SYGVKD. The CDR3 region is CAISEWTGPPNYGYTF. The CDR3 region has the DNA TGTGCCATCAGTGAGTGGACAGGGCCTCCTAACTATGGCTACACCTTC.

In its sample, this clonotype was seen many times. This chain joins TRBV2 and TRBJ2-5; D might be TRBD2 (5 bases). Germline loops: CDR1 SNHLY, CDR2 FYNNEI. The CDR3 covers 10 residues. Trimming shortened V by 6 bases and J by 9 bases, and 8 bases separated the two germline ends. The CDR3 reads CASRGAAQYF. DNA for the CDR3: TGTGCCAGCAGGGGAGCGGCCCAGTACTTC.

The CDR3 sequence: CASSQLASNQPQHF. The CDR3 DNA is TGTGCCAGCAGCCAGTTGGCTAGCAATCAGCCCCAGCATTTT. The genes are TRBV7-8 and TRBJ1-5; D is unresolved. Germline V gene lookup returns CDR1 SGHVS and CDR2 FQNEAQ. The CDR3 spans 14 residues. V lost 5 bases, J lost 0 bases, and 8 bases lay in between.